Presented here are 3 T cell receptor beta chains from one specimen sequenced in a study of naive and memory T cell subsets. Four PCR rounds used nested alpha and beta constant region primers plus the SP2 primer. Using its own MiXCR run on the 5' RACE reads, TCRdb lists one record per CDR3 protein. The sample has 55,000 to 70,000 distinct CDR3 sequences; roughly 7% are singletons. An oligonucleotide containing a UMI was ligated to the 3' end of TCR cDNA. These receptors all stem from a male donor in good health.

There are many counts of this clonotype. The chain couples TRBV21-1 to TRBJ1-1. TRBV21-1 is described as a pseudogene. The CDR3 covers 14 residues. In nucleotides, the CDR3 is TGTGCCAGCAGCAAACCAGTCCTGAACACTGAAGCTTTCTTT. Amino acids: CASSKPVLNTEAFF.

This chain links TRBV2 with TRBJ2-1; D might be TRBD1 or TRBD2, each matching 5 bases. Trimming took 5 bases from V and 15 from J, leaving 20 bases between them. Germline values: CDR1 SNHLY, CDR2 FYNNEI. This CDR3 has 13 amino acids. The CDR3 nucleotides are TGTGCCAGCAGTCCAGGGTGGGGGACCCGCTGGTTCTTC. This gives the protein CASSPGWGTRWFF.

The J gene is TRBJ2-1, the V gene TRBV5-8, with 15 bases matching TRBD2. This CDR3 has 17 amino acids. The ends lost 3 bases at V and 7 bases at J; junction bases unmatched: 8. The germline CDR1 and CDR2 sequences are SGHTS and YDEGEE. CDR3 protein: CASSSGGLAGGGNEQFF. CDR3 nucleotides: TGTGCCAGCAGCTCCGGGGGACTAGCGGGAGGCGGGAATGAGCAGTTCTTC.